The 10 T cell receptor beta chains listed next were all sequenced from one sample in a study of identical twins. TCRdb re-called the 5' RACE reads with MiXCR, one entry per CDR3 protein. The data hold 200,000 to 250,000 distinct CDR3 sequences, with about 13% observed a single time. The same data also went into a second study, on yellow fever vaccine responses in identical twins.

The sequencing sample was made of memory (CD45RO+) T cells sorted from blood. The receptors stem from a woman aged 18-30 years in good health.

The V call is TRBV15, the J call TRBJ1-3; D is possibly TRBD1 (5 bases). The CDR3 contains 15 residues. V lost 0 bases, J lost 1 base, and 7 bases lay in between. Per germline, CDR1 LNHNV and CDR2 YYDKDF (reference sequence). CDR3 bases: TGTGCCACCAGCAGAGATAAGGGGTCTGGAAACACCATATATTTT. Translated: CATSRDKGSGNTIYF.

The CDR3 loop reads CASSTSLTDTQYF. As DNA, the CDR3 is TGTGCCAGCTCTACTTCCCTCACAGATACGCAGTATTTT. The chain recombines TRBV18 with TRBJ2-3; D gene unclear. The germline V gene encodes CDR1 KGHSH and CDR2 LQKENI. CDR3 length: 13 residues. V lost 6 bases, J lost 2 bases, and 9 bases lay in between. The variable domain in full, with the rest retrieved from reference TRBV18 and TRBJ2-3, is NAGVMQNPRHLVRRRGQEARLRCSPMKGHSHVYWYRQLPEEGLKFMVYLQKENIIDESGMPKERFSAEFPKEGPSILRIQQVVRGDSAAYFCASSTSLTDTQYFGPGTRLTVL.

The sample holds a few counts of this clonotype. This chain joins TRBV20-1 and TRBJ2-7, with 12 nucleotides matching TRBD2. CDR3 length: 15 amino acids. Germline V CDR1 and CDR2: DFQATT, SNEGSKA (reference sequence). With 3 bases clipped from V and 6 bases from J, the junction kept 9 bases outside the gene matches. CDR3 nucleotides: TGCAGTGCTAGGCCCCTAGCGGGGGGGCAAGGCGAGCAGTACTTC. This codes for CSARPLAGGQGEQYF.

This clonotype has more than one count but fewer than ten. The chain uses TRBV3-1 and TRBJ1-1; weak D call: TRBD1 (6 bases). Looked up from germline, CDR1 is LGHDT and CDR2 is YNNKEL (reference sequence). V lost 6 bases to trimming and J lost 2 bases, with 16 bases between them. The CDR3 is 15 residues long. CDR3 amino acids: CASRTTQGKNTEAFF. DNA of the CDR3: TGTGCCAGCAGAACAACCCAGGGGAAAAACACTGAAGCTTTCTTT.

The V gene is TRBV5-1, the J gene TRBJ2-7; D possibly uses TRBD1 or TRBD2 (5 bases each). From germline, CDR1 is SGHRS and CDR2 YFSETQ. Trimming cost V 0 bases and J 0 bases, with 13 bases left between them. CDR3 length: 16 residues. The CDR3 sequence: CASSLGGRRSSYEQYF. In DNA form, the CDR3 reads TGCGCCAGCAGCTTGGGGGGACGGAGAAGCTCCTACGAGCAGTACTTC.

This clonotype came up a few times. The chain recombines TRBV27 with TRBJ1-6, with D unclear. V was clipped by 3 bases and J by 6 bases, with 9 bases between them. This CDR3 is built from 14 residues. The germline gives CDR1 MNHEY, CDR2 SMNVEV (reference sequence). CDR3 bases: TGTGCCAGCAGTTTTCAGAGACCTAATTCACCCCTCCACTTT. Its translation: CASSFQRPNSPLHF.

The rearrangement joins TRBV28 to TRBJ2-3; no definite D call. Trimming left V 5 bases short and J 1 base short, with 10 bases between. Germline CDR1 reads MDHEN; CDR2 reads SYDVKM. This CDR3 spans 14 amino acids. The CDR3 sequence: CASSRDWGTDTQYF. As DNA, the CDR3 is TGTGCCAGCAGTCGTGACTGGGGCACAGATACGCAGTATTTT.

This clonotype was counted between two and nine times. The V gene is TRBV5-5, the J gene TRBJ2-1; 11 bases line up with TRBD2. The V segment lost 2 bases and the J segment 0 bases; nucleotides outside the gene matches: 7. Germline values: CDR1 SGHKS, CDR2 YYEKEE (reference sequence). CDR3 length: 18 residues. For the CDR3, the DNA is TGTGCCAGCAGCTTCCCGACTAGCGGGGATAGCTCCTACAATGAGCAGTTCTTC. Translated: CASSFPTSGDSSYNEQFF.

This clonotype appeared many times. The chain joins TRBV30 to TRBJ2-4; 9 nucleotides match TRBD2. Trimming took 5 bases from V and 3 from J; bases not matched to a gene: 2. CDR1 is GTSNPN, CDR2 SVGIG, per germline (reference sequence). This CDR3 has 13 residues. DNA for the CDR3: TGTGCCTGGGCGACTAGCGGCAAAAACATTCAGTACTTC. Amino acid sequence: CAWATSGKNIQYF.

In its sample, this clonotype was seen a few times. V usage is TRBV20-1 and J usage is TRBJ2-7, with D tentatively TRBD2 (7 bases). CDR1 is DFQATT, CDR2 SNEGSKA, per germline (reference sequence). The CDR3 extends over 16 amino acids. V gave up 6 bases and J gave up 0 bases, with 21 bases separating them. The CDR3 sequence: CSALGGYPTGSYEQYF. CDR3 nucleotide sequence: TGCAGTGCATTGGGGGGGTATCCGACAGGCTCCTACGAGCAGTACTTC.